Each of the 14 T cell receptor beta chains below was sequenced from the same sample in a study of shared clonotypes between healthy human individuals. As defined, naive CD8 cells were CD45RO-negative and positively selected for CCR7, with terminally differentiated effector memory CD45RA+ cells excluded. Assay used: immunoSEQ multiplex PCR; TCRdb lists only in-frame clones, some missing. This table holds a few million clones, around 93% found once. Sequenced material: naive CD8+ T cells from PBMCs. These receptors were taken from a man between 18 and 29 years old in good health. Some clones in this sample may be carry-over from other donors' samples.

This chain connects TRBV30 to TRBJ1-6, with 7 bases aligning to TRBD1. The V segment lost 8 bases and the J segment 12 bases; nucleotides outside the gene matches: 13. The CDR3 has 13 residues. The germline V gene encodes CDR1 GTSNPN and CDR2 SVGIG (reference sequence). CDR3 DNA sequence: TGTGCCGGACGACAGGGACGAAGTTTACCCCTCCACTTT. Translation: CAGRQGRSLPLHF.

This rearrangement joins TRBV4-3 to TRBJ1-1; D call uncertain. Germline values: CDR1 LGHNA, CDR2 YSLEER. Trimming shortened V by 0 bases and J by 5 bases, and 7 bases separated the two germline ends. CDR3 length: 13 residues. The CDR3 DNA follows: TGCGCCAGCAGCCAAGAGACAATAACTGAAGCTTTCTTT. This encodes CASSQETITEAFF.

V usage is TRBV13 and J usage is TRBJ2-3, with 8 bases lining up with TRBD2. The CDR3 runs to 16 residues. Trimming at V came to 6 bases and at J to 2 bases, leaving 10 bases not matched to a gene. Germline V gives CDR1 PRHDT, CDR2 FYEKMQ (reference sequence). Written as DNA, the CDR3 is TGTGCCAGCAGGCAAGCACTAGCGGTTCTCACAGATACGCAGTATTTT. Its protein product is CASRQALAVLTDTQYF. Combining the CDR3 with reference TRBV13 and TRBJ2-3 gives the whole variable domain AAGVIQSPRHLIKEKRETATLKCYPIPRHDTVYWYQQGPGQDPQFLISFYEKMQSDKGSIPDRFSAQQFSDYHSELNMSSLELGDSALYFCASRQALAVLTDTQYFGPGTRLTVL.

The CDR3 region is CASRIGIDTQYF. The CDR3, as DNA: TGTGCCAGCAGGATAGGGATAGATACGCAGTATTTT. The rearrangement joins TRBV7-9 to TRBJ2-3; no reliable D call. This CDR3 is built from 12 residues. Per germline, CDR1 SEHNR and CDR2 FQNEAQ (reference sequence). The V and J ends lost 6 bases and 5 bases respectively, with 9 bases between them.

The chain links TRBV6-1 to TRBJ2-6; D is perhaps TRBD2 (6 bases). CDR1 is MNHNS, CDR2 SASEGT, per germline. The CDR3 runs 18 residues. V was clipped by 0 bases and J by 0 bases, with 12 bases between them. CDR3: CASSEAWGVRSGANVLTF. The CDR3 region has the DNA TGTGCCAGCAGTGAAGCCTGGGGGGTCCGCTCTGGGGCCAACGTCCTGACTTTC.

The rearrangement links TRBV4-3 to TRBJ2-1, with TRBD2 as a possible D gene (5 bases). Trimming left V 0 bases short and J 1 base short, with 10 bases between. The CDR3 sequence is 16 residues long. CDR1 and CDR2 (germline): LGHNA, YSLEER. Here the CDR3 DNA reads TGCGCCAGCAGCCAAGACTTGGGGAGTTCCTACAATGAGCAGTTCTTC. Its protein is CASSQDLGSSYNEQFF.

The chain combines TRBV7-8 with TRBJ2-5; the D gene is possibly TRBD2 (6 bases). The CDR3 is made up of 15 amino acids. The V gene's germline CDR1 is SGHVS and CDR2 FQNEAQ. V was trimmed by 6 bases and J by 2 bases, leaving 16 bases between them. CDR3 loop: CASSALALNQETQYF. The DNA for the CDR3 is TGTGCCAGCAGTGCCCTAGCGCTCAATCAAGAGACCCAGTACTTC. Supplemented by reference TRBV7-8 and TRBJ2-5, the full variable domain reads GAGVSQSPRYKVAKRGQDVALRCDPISGHVSLFWYQQALGQGPEFLTYFQNEAQLDKSGLPSDRFFAERPEGSVSTLKIQRTQQEDSAVYLCASSALALNQETQYFGPGTRLLVL.

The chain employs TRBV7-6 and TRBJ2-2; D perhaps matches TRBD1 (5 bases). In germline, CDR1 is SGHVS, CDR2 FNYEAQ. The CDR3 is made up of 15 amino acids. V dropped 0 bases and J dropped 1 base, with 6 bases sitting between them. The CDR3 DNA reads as TGTGCCAGCAGCTTAGCGACAGTGAACACCGGGGAGCTGTTTTTT. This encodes CASSLATVNTGELFF.

This CDR3 is CASSLGYTGELFF. Written as DNA, the CDR3 is TGTGCCAGCAGCTTAGGGTACACCGGGGAGCTGTTTTTT. The genes are TRBV7-7 and TRBJ2-2, with D unresolved. The CDR3 runs 13 residues. The germline CDR1 and CDR2 sequences are SSHAT and FNYEAQ (reference sequence). With 1 base removed from V and 3 bases from J, the gap between germline ends came to 3 bases.

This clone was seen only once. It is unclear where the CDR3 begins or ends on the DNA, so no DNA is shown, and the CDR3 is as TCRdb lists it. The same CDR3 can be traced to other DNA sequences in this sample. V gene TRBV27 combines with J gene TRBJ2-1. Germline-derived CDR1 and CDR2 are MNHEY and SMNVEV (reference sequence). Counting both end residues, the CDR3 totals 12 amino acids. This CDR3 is CASTSGRNEQFF.

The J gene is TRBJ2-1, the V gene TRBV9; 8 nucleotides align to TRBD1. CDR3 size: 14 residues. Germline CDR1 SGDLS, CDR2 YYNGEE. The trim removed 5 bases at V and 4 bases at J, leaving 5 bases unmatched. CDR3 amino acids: CASSTGTGYNEQFF. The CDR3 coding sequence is TGTGCCAGCAGTACCGGGACAGGATACAATGAGCAGTTCTTC.

CDR3 DNA sequence: TGTGCCAGCAGCCTCGGGCCTCCGATCGGGGCTTTCTTT. Protein: CASSLGPPIGAFF. The chain has TRBV27 and TRBJ1-1; D gene unclear. This CDR3 is built from 13 residues. Trimming pared 6 bases from V and 11 bases from J, leaving 19 bases between. Germline V CDR1 and CDR2: MNHEY, SMNVEV (reference sequence).

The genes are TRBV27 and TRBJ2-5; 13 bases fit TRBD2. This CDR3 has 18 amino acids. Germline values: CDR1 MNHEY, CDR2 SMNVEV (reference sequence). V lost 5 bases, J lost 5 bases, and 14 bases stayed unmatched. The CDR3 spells CASSTYRTSGRFGETQYF. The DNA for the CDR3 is TGTGCCAGCAGTACGTACCGGACTAGCGGGAGATTCGGGGAGACCCAGTACTTC.

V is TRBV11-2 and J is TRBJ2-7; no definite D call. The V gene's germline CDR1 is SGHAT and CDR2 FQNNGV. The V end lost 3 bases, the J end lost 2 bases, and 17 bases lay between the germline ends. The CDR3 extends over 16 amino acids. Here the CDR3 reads CASSLAGVVRPYEQYF. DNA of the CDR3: TGTGCCAGCAGCTTGGCTGGAGTGGTTAGACCCTACGAGCAGTACTTC.